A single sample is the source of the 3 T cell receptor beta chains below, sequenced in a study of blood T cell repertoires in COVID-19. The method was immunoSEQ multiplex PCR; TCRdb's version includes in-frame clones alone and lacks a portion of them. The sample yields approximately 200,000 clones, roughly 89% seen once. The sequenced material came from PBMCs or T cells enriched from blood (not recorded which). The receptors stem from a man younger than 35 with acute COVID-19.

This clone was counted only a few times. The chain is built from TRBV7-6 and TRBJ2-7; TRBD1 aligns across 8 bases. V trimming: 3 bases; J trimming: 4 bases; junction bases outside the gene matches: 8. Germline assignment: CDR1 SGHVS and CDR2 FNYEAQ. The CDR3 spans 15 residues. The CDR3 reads CASSFSDRGRYEQYF. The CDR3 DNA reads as TGTGCCAGCAGCTTTTCCGACAGGGGTCGGTACGAGCAGTACTTC.

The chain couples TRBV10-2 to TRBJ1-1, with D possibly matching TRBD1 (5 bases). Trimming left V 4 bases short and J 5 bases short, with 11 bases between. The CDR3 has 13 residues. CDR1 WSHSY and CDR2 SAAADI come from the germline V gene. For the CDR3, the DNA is TGCGCCAGCAGTGCAGGGCGTTGGACTGAAGCTTTCTTT. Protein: CASSAGRWTEAFF.

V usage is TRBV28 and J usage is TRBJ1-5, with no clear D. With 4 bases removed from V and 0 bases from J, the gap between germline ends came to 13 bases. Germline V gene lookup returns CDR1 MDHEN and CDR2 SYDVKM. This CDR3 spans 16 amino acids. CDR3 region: CASSSTAHYSNQPQHF. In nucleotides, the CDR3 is TGTGCCAGCAGTTCCACTGCTCATTATAGCAATCAGCCCCAGCATTTT.